This T cell receptor beta chain was identified in a study of blood T cell repertoires in COVID-19 (dated by TCRdb to about 2020). As for the study more broadly: Collaborator samples came from the United States, Italy and Spain and covered acute and convalescent phases of COVID-19. The material from the prospective study consisted of cDNA or gDNA derived from T cells, B-cell-depleted T cells, or PBMCs. A de-identified subject ID, COVID-19 status, age in years and sex were almost always included in the sample metadata. Where available, HLA class I and class II types were taken from metadata supplied by the sample provider and were not determined by assay-based typing. The repertoires were released in a freely available public database intended as a resource for research on the immune response to SARS-CoV-2. Samples came from the ongoing ImmuneRACE study (first 160 participants) plus 1,254 subjects from 6 global collaborators. Deeply sampled blood TCRbeta repertoires from subjects exposed to, actively infected with, or recovered from COVID-19 were included in the dataset. The paper's findings and limits, for the study overall: The quantity of clinical and demographic metadata differed by source and by participant and was supplied without curation.

A note on this clone: Its antigen remains unidentified. No much larger clone exists at a distance of one base, and base qualities are not known.

One collaborating source in Seattle enrolled patients during active infection and followed them longitudinally through the course of disease. The collaborating institutions used their own protocols to collect whole blood in K2EDTA tubes. For TCRbeta analysis, collaborators shipped samples in one of three forms: frozen whole blood, isolated PBMCs, or DNA extracted from either of those sample types. TCRbeta CDR3 regions were amplified from genomic DNA using the immunoSEQ Assay, a bias-controlled multiplex PCR. In the authors' own workflow: Nucleated cell counts per sample were estimated from amplification of reference gene primers within the assay. Sequence reads were collapsed and filtered to measure the absolute abundance of every unique TCRbeta CDR3 rearrangement. For each sample, productive Simpson clonality was calculated as the square root of Simpson's diversity index across productive rearrangements. TCRdb carries this immuneACCESS record with in-frame sequences only. Its versions omit some clonotypes, under half of them owing to an unresolved V gene in the studies checked, with the rest unexplained. V and J calls and clone size are as listed in that table; D and trimming were resolved from the DNA. This sample holds nearly 300,000 clones; roughly 84% were observed only once. The ten biggest clones cover almost 1.5% of the sample.

The germline V gene sets CDR1 to SGDLS and CDR2 to YYNGEE. Here V drops 2 bases and J drops 5 bases, and the junction holds 9 bases not matched to any gene. The CDR3, from cysteine to phenylalanine, totals 16 residues. The CDR3 DNA has 48 bases and is translated from base 1. This TCR derives from a human donor with COVID-19, enrolled during active disease. The donor label of this sample is uncertain. The sequence is built from TRBV9 and TRBJ2-5; the junction holds 10 bases that match TRBD1. The sequencing sample was made of peripheral blood. The base sequence is TGTGCCAGCAGCGTCTTAACCGGGACAGGGGACGAGACCCAGTACTTC. Translated, it gives CASSVLTGTGDETQYF.